The clone carrying this T cell receptor beta chain was seen more than once but under ten times. The junction differs from germline at one of its ends, possibly a read error. This specimen comes from a study of Graves' ophthalmopathy and Graves' hyperthyroidism. Amplified material comprised TCR beta CDR3 regions derived from RNA transcripts. RT-PCR in the first round used HTBI primers; a second-round multiplex PCR followed. TCRdb redid the calling of the multiplex PCR reads with MiXCR, one entry per CDR3 protein. This sample carries about 480,000 distinct CDR3 sequences, around 14% of them seen once, and the ten largest clones take approximately 9.8%. CDR1 is GTSNPN, CDR2 SVGIG, per germline (reference sequence). The CDR3 runs to 17 residues.

The TCR sequence derives from a woman aged 25-40 years with Graves' ophthalmopathy. The chain links TRBV30 to TRBJ2-5; 14 bases map to TRBD2. The sample was blood. The CDR3, as DNA: TGTGCCTCGAGTCCGGGACTAGCGGGAGTCGGGGGAGAGACCCAGTACTTC. Its protein product is CASSPGLAGVGGETQYF.